The 9 T cell receptor beta chains below were found in one sample sequenced in a study of OX40 agonist ivuxolimab in advanced cancers. Produced via immunoSEQ multiplex PCR; TCRdb's table is partial and in-frame only. The data hold some 86,000 clones, with around 92% observed a single time. The specimen comprised CD4+ or CD8+ T cells sorted from blood, sampled in a trial of the OX40 agonist ivuxolimab. Receptor source: an adult with an advanced solid tumor such as melanoma, head and neck, liver or kidney cancer.

The chain has TRBV7-9 and TRBJ2-7; D remains ambiguous. The CDR3 has 14 amino acids. Germline-derived CDR1 and CDR2 are SEHNR and FQNEAQ (reference sequence). V gave up 1 base and J gave up 5 bases, with 12 bases separating them. This CDR3 is CASSLETAGDEQYF. The CDR3 coding sequence is TGTGCCAGCAGCTTAGAAACAGCTGGGGACGAGCAGTACTTC.

This clone was seen just once. The chain links TRBV5-1 to TRBJ1-5; the match to TRBD1 covers 8 bases. The CDR3 loop spans 16 amino acids. CDR1 SGHRS and CDR2 YFSETQ come from the germline V gene. The junction had 11 bases not matched to a gene; V was cut back by 4 bases and J by 5 bases. The CDR3, as DNA: TGCGCCAGCAGCCCGGGTGGACAGGGACGACATCAGCCCCAGCATTTT. It encodes CASSPGGQGRHQPQHF.

V is TRBV18 and J is TRBJ1-1, with D unclear. The CDR3 consists of 14 residues. V was clipped by 8 bases and J by 3 bases, with 16 bases between them. In germline, CDR1 is KGHSH, CDR2 LQKENI. The CDR3 region is CASTERRRDTEAFF. CDR3 bases: TGTGCCAGCACAGAAAGGCGCCGGGACACTGAAGCTTTCTTT.

The chain has TRBV9 and TRBJ2-2; D unresolved. This CDR3 comprises 13 residues. The ends were cut back, 3 bases at V and 6 bases at J, with 9 bases in the middle. Germline CDR1 is SGDLS and CDR2 is YYNGEE. This chain's CDR3 is CASSDQLAGELFF. DNA for the CDR3: TGTGCCAGCAGCGACCAGTTGGCCGGGGAGCTGTTTTTT.

The chain is built from TRBV5-1 and TRBJ2-7; 10 nucleotides line up with TRBD1. J lost 3 bases, V lost 3 bases, and 6 bases had no gene match. Germline V CDR1 and CDR2: SGHRS, YFSETQ. CDR3 length equals 15 residues. The chain's CDR3 is CASSYTGTGDYEQYF. The CDR3, as DNA: TGCGCCAGCAGCTATACCGGGACAGGGGACTACGAGCAGTACTTC.

The chain links TRBV11-3 to TRBJ2-1, with 13 bases that match TRBD2. The CDR3 has 17 amino acids. In germline, CDR1 is SGHNT, CDR2 YENEEA. J gave up 6 bases and V 5 bases, and 10 bases lay outside the gene matches. The CDR3 region is CASSPQAGTSGTNEQFF. In DNA, the CDR3 is TGTGCCAGCAGCCCGCAGGCCGGGACTAGCGGGACCAATGAGCAGTTCTTC.

The chain is built from TRBV29-1 and TRBJ2-7; possibly TRBD1 or TRBD2 for D (5 bases each). Germline CDR1 and CDR2: SQVTM and ANQGSEA. The CDR3 has 12 residues. The V end was cut by 4 bases, the J end by 3 bases, with 10 bases between. Here the CDR3 DNA reads TGCAGCGTTGGGGACGGGATCTACGAGCAGTACTTC. Translation: CSVGDGIYEQYF.

This chain links TRBV18 with TRBJ2-2, with D unclear. Per the germline V gene, CDR1 is KGHSH and CDR2 is LQKENI. Trimming shortened V by 5 bases and J by 2 bases, and 9 bases separated the two germline ends. This CDR3 is 14 amino acids long. The CDR3 protein is CASSGGTNTGELFF. The DNA of the CDR3 is TGTGCCAGCTCAGGCGGAACAAACACCGGGGAGCTGTTTTTT. The complete variable domain, with remaining parts taken from reference TRBV18 and TRBJ2-2, reads NAGVMQNPRHLVRRRGQEARLRCSPMKGHSHVYWYRQLPEEGLKFMVYLQKENIIDESGMPKERFSAEFPKEGPSILRIQQVVRGDSAAYFCASSGGTNTGELFFGEGSRLTVL.

The chain links TRBV5-1 to TRBJ2-5, with 12 positions matching TRBD2. The J call is in doubt because the DNA end fits TRBJ2-7 better. CDR1 is SGHRS and CDR2 is YFSETQ in the germline V gene. The CDR3 spans 15 residues. The DNA for the CDR3 is TGCGCCAGCAGCATGACTAGCGGGGGATCCCTCGAGCAGTACTTC. Translation: CASSMTSGGSLEQYF.